Listed below are T cell receptor beta chains from one sample, sequenced in a study of response to subunit inactivated influenza vaccine. TCRdb recomputed calls from the RT-PCR reads with MiXCR, one row per CDR3 protein. Here the sample spans hundreds of thousands of distinct CDR3 sequences, 15% to 18% being singletons. This material consisted of PBMCs from blood, taken 11 to 12 days after vaccination. Receptors were obtained from a man aged 45 to 65 who received an inactivated influenza vaccine. Each CDR3 is given with its conserved first and last residue. The D gene is left open where the match is weak. Only part of the rows carry a size: once, few, many, or a class if the clone is expanded.

V	D	size	J	CDR3	DNA
TRBV6-1	NA	NA	TRBJ1-1	CASSSRGRTEAFF	TGTGCCAGCAGCTCCAGGGGTCGGACTGAAGCTTTCTTT
TRBV7-9	NA	few	TRBJ2-7	CASSLDPSREQYF	TGTGCCAGCAGCTTAGACCCCTCAAGGGAGCAGTACTTC
TRBV6-1	TRBD1	many	TRBJ2-1	CASSAHRGPIGEQFF	TGTGCCAGCAGTGCACACAGGGGGCCTATTGGGGAGCAGTTCTTC
TRBV4-3	NA	NA	TRBJ2-2	CASSQDGQGRATGELFF	TGCGCCAGCAGCCAAGATGGGCAGGGGCGTGCCACCGGGGAGCTGTTTTTT
TRBV5-1	NA	few	TRBJ2-7	CASSLGRNRQQYF	TGCGCCAGCAGCTTGGGACGTAACCGCCAGCAGTACTTC
TRBV6-2/TRBV6-3	NA	NA	TRBJ1-5	CASSYLPRGQPQHF	TGTGCCAGCAGTTATCTCCCGAGAGGACAGCCCCAGCATTTT
TRBV14	NA	few	TRBJ2-5	CASSYSGGETQYF	TGTGCCAGCAGCTACTCAGGTGGAGAGACCCAGTACTTC
TRBV6-5	NA	NA	TRBJ2-3	CASSFLPQDGTDTQYF	TGTGCCAGCAGTTTTCTCCCACAGGACGGCACAGATACGCAGTATTTT
TRBV20-1	NA	NA	TRBJ2-7	CSAREGNSYEQYF	TGCAGTGCTAGAGAAGGGAACTCCTACGAGCAGTACTTC
TRBV2	NA	few	TRBJ2-3	CASSGGQITDTQYF	TGTGCCAGCAGCGGGGGACAGATCACAGATACGCAGTATTTT
TRBV20-1	NA	few	TRBJ2-3	CSATGPSGADTQYF	TGCAGTGCTACCGGACCGTCAGGCGCAGATACGCAGTATTTT
TRBV20-1	TRBD1	many	TRBJ2-2	CSARQGDTGELFF	TGCAGTGCTAGACAGGGGGACACCGGGGAGCTGTTTTTT
TRBV27	NA	NA	TRBJ1-5	CASRRRREAGAQHF	TGTGCCAGCAGACGTAGACGGGAGGCCGGGGCCCAGCATTTT
TRBV7-2	TRBD1	NA	TRBJ2-2	CASSLAGTGGLGELFF	TGTGCCAGCAGCTTAGCGGGGACAGGGGGTTTGGGGGAGCTGTTTTTT
TRBV7-2	TRBD1	few	TRBJ1-1	CASSFRWDRVTEAFF	TGTGCCAGCAGTTTTAGGTGGGACAGGGTTACTGAAGCTTTCTTT
TRBV19	NA	many	TRBJ2-3	CASSIPGSDTQYF	TGTGCCAGTAGTATCCCGGGCTCCGATACGCAGTATTTT
TRBV30	TRBD1	NA	TRBJ2-3	CAWSRFTRGRGDTQYF	TGTGCCTGGAGCCGATTTACGAGGGGGCGCGGAGATACGCAGTATTTT
TRBV24-1	TRBD2	few	TRBJ2-1	CATSDQTSGGSNEQFF	TGTGCCACCAGTGATCAGACTAGCGGGGGATCCAATGAGCAGTTCTTC
TRBV28	TRBD1	many	TRBJ2-7	CASSLSGQGAYEQYF	TGTGCCAGCAGTTTATCGGGACAGGGGGCCTACGAGCAGTACTTC
TRBV29-1	NA	few	TRBJ2-3	CSERLAQDTQYF	TGCAGTGAACGACTCGCGCAAGATACGCAGTATTTT
TRBV3-1	NA	NA	TRBJ2-7	CASSQDGTPFDEQYF	TGTGCCAGCAGCCAAGATGGGACTCCCTTCGACGAGCAGTACTTC
TRBV6-2/TRBV6-3	NA	NA	TRBJ1-1	CASSYSVNRAFF	TGTGCCAGCAGTTACTCGGTAAATCGAGCTTTCTTT
TRBV20-1	TRBD2	NA	TRBJ2-3	CSARGSGVAGADTQYF	TGCAGTGCTAGAGGAAGCGGGGTAGCAGGCGCAGATACGCAGTATTTT
TRBV6-5	TRBD2	NA	TRBJ2-1	CASSYRPSGRPENEQFF	TGTGCCAGCAGTTATCGTCCTAGCGGGAGACCCGAAAATGAGCAGTTCTTC
TRBV7-9	NA	few	TRBJ2-1	CASSLFTKDNEQFF	TGTGCCAGCAGCTTATTTACTAAAGACAATGAGCAGTTCTTC
TRBV5-1	TRBD1	NA	TRBJ2-7	CASSSGQGVFHEQYF	TGCGCCAGCAGCTCTGGACAGGGAGTTTTTCACGAGCAGTACTTC
TRBV14	NA	NA	TRBJ2-5	CASSHPLPGETQYF	TGTGCCAGCAGCCATCCATTGCCAGGGGAGACCCAGTACTTC
TRBV20-1	TRBD2	few	TRBJ2-1	CSARLPRTSQTYNEQFF	TGCAGTGCTAGGTTACCAAGGACTAGCCAAACCTACAATGAGCAGTTCTTC
TRBV29-1	NA	NA	TRBJ1-2	CSTAEGYGYTF	TGCAGCACGGCGGAGGGGTATGGCTACACCTTC
TRBV6-1	TRBD1	NA	TRBJ1-1	CASRIDRARSTEAFF	TGTGCCAGCAGGATAGACAGGGCCAGGAGCACTGAAGCTTTCTTT
TRBV12-3/TRBV12-4	NA	many	TRBJ2-7	CASSLASDEQYF	TGTGCCAGCAGTTTAGCGTCCGACGAGCAGTACTTC
TRBV7-2	NA	few	TRBJ2-5	CASSLGPSKVGETQYF	TGTGCCAGCAGCCTCGGCCCCAGCAAGGTTGGAGAGACCCAGTACTTC
TRBV1	NA	NA	TRBJ2-1	CTSSPSGTSGSGNEQFF	TGCACCAGCAGCCCCTCGGGGACTAGCGGGAGCGGAAATGAGCAGTTCTTC
TRBV10-3	TRBD1	many	TRBJ2-7	CAIRTGDRPNYEQYF	TGTGCCATCAGGACAGGGGACAGGCCCAACTACGAGCAGTACTTC
TRBV4-2	TRBD2	few	TRBJ2-7	CASSPAGPHEQYF	TGTGCCAGCAGCCCAGCGGGACCCCACGAGCAGTACTTC
TRBV20-1	NA	many	TRBJ2-7	CSLQTPGRQQYF	TGCAGTCTCCAAACCCCCGGTCGGCAGCAGTACTTC
TRBV29-1	TRBD2	NA	TRBJ2-3	CSILAGGTDTQYF	TGCAGCATACTAGCGGGAGGCACAGATACGCAGTATTTT
TRBV20-1	NA	few	TRBJ1-2	CSASPLYGYTF	TGCAGTGCTAGCCCCCTCTATGGCTACACCTTC
TRBV12-3/TRBV12-4	NA	many	TRBJ2-5	CASSLGASETQYF	TGTGCCAGCAGTTTAGGGGCGTCAGAGACCCAGTACTTC
TRBV20-1	NA	few	TRBJ1-1	CSARNLRDTEAFF	TGCAGTGCTAGAAACCTGAGGGACACTGAAGCTTTCTTT
TRBV15	TRBD1	few	TRBJ1-2	CATSRDQGGYGYTF	TGTGCCACCAGCAGAGATCAGGGGGGTTATGGCTACACCTTC
TRBV20-1	NA	NA	TRBJ1-6	CSASPLGGSSPLHF	TGCAGTGCTAGCCCCCTGGGGGGAAGTTCACCCCTCCACTTT
TRBV2	NA	NA	TRBJ1-2	CARAPNSYGYTF	TGTGCCAGAGCCCCAAACAGTTATGGCTACACCTTC
TRBV9	NA	many	TRBJ1-2	CASSALQNYYFNYGYTF	TGTGCCAGCAGCGCCCTTCAGAATTACTACTTCAACTATGGCTACACCTTC
TRBV5-1	NA	NA	TRBJ2-1	CASSLIVNEQFF	TGCGCCAGCAGCTTGATCGTCAATGAGCAGTTCTTC
TRBV12-3/TRBV12-4	TRBD2	NA	TRBJ2-5	CASSSPREGGLETQYF	TGTGCCAGCAGTTCCCCCCGGGAGGGAGGTTTGGAGACCCAGTACTTC
TRBV12-3/TRBV12-4	NA	NA	TRBJ2-2	CASGLNTGELFF	TGTGCCAGCGGACTCAACACCGGGGAGCTGTTTTTT
TRBV9	NA	NA	TRBJ2-1	CASSVIWRDNEQFF	TGTGCCAGCAGCGTAATATGGAGGGACAATGAGCAGTTCTTC
TRBV12-3/TRBV12-4	NA	few	TRBJ1-4	CASSPSGVEKLFF	TGTGCCAGCAGTCCATCAGGGGTTGAAAAACTGTTTTTT
TRBV7-9	NA	NA	TRBJ2-7	CASSPDRLSYEQYF	TGTGCCAGCAGCCCAGACAGGTTATCCTACGAGCAGTACTTC
TRBV6-5	TRBD2	NA	TRBJ2-7	CASSYSRGGAYEQYF	TGTGCCAGCAGTTACTCGAGGGGAGGGGCCTACGAGCAGTACTTC
TRBV3-1	NA	NA	TRBJ1-1	CASSQGLRGYVNTEAFF	TGTGCCAGCAGCCAAGGGTTGAGGGGGTATGTGAACACTGAAGCTTTCTTT